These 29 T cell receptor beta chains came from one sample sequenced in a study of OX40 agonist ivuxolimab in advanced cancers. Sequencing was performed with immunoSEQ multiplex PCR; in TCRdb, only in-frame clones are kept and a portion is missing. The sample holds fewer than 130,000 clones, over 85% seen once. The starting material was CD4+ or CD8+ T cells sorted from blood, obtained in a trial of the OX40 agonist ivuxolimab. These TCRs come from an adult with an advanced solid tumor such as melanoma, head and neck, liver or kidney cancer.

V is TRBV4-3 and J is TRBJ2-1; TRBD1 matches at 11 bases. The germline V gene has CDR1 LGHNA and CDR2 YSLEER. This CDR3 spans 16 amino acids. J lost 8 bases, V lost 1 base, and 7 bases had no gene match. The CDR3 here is CASSQGTGGGLDEQFF. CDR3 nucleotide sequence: TGCGCCAGCAGCCAAGGGACAGGGGGCGGATTGGATGAGCAGTTCTTC.

CDR3 loop: CASSLSLYRLNTGELFF. DNA for the CDR3: TGTGCCAGCAGTTTATCGCTATACAGGCTGAACACCGGGGAGCTGTTTTTT. The V call is TRBV27, the J call TRBJ2-2; D possibly corresponds to TRBD1 (5 bases). V was trimmed by 0 bases and J by 1 base, leaving 12 bases between them. From germline, CDR1 is MNHEY and CDR2 SMNVEV (reference sequence). This CDR3 contains 17 residues.

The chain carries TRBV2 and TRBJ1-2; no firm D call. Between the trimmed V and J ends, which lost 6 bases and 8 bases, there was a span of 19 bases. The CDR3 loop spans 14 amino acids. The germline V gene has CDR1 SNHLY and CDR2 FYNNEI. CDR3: CASSLDRETGGYTF. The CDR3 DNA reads TGTGCCAGCAGCCTCGACCGAGAAACGGGCGGCTACACCTTC.

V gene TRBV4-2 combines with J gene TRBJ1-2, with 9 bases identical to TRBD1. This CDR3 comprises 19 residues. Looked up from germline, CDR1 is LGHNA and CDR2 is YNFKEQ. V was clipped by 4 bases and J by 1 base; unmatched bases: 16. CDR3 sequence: CASSPTSRTGAANNYGYTF. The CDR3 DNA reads TGTGCCAGCAGCCCAACATCCCGGACAGGGGCGGCGAATAACTATGGCTACACCTTC.

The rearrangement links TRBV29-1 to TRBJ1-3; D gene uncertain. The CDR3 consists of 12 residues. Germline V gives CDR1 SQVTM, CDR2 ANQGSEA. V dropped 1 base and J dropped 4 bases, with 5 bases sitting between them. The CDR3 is CSVEGGGNTIYF. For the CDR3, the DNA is TGCAGCGTTGAAGGGGGAGGAAACACCATATATTTT.

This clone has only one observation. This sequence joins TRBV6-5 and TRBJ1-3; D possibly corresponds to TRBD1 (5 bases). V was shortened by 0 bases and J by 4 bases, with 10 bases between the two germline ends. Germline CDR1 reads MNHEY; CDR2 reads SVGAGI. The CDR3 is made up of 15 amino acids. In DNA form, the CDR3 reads TGTGCCAGCAGTTACTCCCAGGGTGGAGGAAACACCATATATTTT. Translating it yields CASSYSQGGGNTIYF.

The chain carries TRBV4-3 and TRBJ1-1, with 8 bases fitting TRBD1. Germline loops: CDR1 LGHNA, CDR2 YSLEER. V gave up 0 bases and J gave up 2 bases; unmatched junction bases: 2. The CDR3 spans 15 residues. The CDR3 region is CASSQDQGANTEAFF. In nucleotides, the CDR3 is TGCGCCAGCAGCCAAGATCAGGGGGCTAACACTGAAGCTTTCTTT.

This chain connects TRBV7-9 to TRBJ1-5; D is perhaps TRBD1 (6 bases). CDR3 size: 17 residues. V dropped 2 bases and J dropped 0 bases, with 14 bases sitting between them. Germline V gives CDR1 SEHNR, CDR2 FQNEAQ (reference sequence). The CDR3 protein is CASSLLATGNSNQPQHF. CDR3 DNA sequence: TGTGCCAGCAGCTTACTCGCAACAGGGAATAGCAATCAGCCCCAGCATTTT.

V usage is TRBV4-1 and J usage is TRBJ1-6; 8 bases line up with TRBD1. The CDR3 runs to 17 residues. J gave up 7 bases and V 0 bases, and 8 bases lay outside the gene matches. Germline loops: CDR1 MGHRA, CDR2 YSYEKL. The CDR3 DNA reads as TGCGCCAGCAGCCAAGATCGGGCAGGGGGCTTGAATTCACCCCTCCACTTT. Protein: CASSQDRAGGLNSPLHF.

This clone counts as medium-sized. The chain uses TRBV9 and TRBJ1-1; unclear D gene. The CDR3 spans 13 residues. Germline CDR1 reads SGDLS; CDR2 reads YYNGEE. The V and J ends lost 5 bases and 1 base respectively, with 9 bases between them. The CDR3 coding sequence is TGTGCCAGCAGGCGAGCAGGGAACACTGAAGCTTTCTTT. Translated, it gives CASRRAGNTEAFF.

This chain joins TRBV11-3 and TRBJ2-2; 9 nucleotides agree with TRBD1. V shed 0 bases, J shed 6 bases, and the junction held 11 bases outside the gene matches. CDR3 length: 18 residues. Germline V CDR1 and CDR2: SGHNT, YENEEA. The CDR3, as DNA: TGTGCCAGCAGCTTAGATCCCACGACAGGGGGGTCAGCCGGGGAGCTGTTTTTT. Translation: CASSLDPTTGGSAGELFF.

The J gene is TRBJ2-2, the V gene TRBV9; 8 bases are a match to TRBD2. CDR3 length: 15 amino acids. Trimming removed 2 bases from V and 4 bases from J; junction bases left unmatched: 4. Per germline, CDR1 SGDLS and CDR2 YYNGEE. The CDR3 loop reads CASSVGGGPTGELFF. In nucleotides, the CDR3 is TGTGCCAGCAGCGTGGGCGGGGGGCCCACCGGGGAGCTGTTTTTT.

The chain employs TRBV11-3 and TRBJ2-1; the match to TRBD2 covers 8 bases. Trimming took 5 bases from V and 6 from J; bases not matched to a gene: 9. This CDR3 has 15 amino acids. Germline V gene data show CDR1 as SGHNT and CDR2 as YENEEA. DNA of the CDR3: TGTGCCAGCAGCCGCGGGACTAGAGTTGGCAATGAGCAGTTCTTC. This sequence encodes CASSRGTRVGNEQFF.

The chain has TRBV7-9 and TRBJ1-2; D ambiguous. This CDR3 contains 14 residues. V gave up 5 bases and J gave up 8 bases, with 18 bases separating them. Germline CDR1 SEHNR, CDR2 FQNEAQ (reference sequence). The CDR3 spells CASSTLSGLGGYTF. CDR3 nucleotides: TGTGCCAGCAGCACCCTCAGCGGGTTAGGCGGCTACACCTTC. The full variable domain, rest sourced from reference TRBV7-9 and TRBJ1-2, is DTGVSQNPRHKITKRGQNVTFRCDPISEHNRLYWYRQTLGQGPEFLTYFQNEAQLEKSRLLSDRFSAERPKGSFSTLEIQRTEQGDSAMYLCASSTLSGLGGYTFGSGTRLTVV.

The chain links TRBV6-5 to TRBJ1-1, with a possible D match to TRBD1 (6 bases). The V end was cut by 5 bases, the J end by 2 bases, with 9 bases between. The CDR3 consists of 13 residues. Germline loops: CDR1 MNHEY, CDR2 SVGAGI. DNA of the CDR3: TGTGCCAGCAGTCCAGGGGTTAACACTGAAGCTTTCTTT. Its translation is CASSPGVNTEAFF.

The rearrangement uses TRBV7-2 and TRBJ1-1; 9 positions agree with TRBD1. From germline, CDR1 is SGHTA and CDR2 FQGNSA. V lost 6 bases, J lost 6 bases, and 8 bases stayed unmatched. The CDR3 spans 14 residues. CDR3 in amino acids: CASSMGQGIAEAFF. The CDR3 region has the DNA TGTGCCAGCAGTATGGGACAGGGTATTGCTGAAGCTTTCTTT.

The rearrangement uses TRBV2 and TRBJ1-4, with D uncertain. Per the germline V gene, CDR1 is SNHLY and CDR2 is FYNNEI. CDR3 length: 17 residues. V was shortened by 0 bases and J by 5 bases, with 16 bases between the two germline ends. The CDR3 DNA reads TGTGCCAGCAGTGAAGCGCGGAAAGGAGAGAGGAATGAAAAACTGTTTTTT. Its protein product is CASSEARKGERNEKLFF. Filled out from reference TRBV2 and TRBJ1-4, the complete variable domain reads EPEVTQTPSHQVTQMGQEVILRCVPISNHLYFYWYRQILGQKVEFLVSFYNNEISEKSEIFDDQFSVERPDGSNFTLKIRSTKLEDSAMYFCASSEARKGERNEKLFFGSGTQLSVL.

CDR3 residues: CASTQAASGISHTQYF. The DNA for the CDR3 is TGTGCCAGCACCCAGGCTGCTAGCGGGATCTCGCATACGCAGTATTTT. This rearrangement joins TRBV7-2 to TRBJ2-3; 9 bases agree with TRBD2. This CDR3 has 16 amino acids. From germline, CDR1 is SGHTA and CDR2 FQGNSA. V lost 7 bases, J lost 7 bases, and 15 bases stayed unmatched.

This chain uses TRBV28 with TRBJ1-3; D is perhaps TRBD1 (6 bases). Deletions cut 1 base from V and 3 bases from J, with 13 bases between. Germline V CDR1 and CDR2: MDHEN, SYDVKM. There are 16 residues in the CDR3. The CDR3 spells CASSLSGVQNGNTIYF. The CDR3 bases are TGTGCCAGCAGTTTATCAGGGGTGCAGAATGGAAACACCATATATTTT.

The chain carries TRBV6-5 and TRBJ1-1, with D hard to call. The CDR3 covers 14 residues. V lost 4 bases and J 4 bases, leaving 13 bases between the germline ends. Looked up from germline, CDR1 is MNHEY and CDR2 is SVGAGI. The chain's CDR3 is CASSSPRRVTEAFF. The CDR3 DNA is TGTGCCAGCAGTTCGCCGAGAAGAGTCACTGAAGCTTTCTTT.

For the CDR3, the DNA is TGTGCCAGCAGCTCAGGGACAGCGAATGAAAAACTGTTTTTT. Its translation: CASSSGTANEKLFF. The chain uses TRBV11-2 and TRBJ1-4; 7 bases agree with TRBD1. V was clipped by 4 bases and J by 5 bases; unmatched bases: 4. Germline CDR1 reads SGHAT; CDR2 reads FQNNGV. The CDR3 totals 14 residues.

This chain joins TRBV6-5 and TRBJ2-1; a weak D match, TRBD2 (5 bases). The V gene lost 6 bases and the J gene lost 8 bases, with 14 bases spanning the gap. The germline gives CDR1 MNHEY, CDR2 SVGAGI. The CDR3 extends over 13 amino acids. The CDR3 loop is CASRPPWGDEQFF. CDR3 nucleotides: TGTGCCAGCAGGCCACCATGGGGAGATGAGCAGTTCTTC.

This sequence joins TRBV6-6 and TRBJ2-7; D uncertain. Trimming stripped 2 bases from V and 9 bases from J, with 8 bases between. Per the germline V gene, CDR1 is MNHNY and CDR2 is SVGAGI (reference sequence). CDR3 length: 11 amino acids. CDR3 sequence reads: CASSYANWQYF. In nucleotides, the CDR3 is TGTGCCAGCAGTTACGCCAATTGGCAGTACTTC.

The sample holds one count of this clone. The chain's CDR3 is CASRQDSSTDTQYF. In DNA, the CDR3 is TGTGCCAGCCGACAGGACTCTAGCACAGATACGCAGTATTTT. The chain recombines TRBV6-6 with TRBJ2-3, with TRBD1 as a possible D gene (6 bases). Trimming left V 8 bases short and J 0 bases short, with 12 bases between. The CDR3 totals 14 residues. The germline V gene encodes CDR1 MNHNY and CDR2 SVGAGI (reference sequence).

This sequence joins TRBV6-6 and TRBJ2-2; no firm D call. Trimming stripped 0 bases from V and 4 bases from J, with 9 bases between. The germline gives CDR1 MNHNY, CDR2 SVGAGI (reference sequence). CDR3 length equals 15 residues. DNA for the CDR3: TGTGCCAGCAGTTACTCGGAAGCGACCACCGGGGAGCTGTTTTTT. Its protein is CASSYSEATTGELFF.

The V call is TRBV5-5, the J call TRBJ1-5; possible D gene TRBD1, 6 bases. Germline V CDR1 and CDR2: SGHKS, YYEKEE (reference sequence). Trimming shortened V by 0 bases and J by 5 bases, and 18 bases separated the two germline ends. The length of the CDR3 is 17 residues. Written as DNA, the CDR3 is TGTGCCAGCAGCTTGGCCGGGGGGGCGCCGGATTATCAGCCCCAGCATTTT. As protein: CASSLAGGAPDYQPQHF.

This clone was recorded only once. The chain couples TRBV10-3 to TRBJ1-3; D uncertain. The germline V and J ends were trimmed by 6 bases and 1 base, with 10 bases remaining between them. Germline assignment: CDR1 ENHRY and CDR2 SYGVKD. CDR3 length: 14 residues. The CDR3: CAISIQNSGNTIYF. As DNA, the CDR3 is TGTGCCATCAGCATACAGAATTCTGGAAACACCATATATTTT.

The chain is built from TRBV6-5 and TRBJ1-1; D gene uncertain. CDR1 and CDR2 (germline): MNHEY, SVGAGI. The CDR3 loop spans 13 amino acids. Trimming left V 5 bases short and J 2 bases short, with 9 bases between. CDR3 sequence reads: CASSRNSNTEAFF. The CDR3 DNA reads TGTGCCAGCAGTCGAAATTCAAACACTGAAGCTTTCTTT.

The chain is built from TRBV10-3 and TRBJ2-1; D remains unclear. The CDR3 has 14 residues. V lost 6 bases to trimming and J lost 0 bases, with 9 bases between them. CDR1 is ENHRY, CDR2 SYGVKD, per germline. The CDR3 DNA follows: TGTGCCATCAGGGACCGAAGCTCCTACAATGAGCAGTTCTTC. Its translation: CAIRDRSSYNEQFF.